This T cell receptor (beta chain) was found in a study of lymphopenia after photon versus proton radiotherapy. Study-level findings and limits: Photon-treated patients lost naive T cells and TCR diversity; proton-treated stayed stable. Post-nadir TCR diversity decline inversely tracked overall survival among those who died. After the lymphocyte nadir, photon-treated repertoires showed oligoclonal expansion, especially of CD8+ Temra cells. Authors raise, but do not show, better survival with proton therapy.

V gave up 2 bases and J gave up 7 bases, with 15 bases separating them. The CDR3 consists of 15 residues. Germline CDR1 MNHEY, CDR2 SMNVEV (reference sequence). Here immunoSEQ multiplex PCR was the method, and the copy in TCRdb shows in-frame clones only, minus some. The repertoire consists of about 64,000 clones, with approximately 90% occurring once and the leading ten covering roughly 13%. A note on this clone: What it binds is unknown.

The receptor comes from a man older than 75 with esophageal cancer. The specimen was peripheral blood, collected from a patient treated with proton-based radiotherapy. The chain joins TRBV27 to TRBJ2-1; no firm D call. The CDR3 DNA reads TGTGCCAGCAGTTTACAAGCCCCTTCGATGAATGAGCAGTTCTTC. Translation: CASSLQAPSMNEQFF.